Only a few counts were recorded for the clone carrying this T cell receptor beta chain. Its specificity is not known. This sample was taken from a study of T cells after yellow fever vaccination. As for the study in general: Those fractions that held only low numbers of cells were prepared using the SMART-Seq v4 Ultra Low Input RNA kit. Whole-study findings and limits: The booster response re-showed most primary clones: 96% CD4, approximately 90% CD8. On re-exposure, the response was weaker but peaked faster, at day 5 versus 15.

5'RACE template switching produced TCR cDNA carrying a universal primer site and UMIs. TCRdb fed the 5' RACE reads into MiXCR, producing one record per CDR3 protein. The sample includes 150,000 to 200,000 distinct CDR3 sequences, about 10% of them seen just once. This CDR3 region has 14 residues. Per the germline V gene, CDR1 is MGHRA and CDR2 is YSYEKL. Trimming pared 4 bases from V and 3 bases from J, leaving 11 bases between. Sequenced material: CD8+ T cells sorted from PBMCs, taken 15 days after the yellow fever booster vaccination. V and J are TRBV4-1 and TRBJ2-3; no clear D. The clonotype comes from a man aged 18 to 29 who received the YFV17D yellow fever vaccine. The CDR3 here is CASSPEKPTDTQYF. For the CDR3, the DNA is TGCGCCAGCAGCCCCGAGAAGCCAACAGATACGCAGTATTTT.